This T cell receptor (beta chain) appears in the sequencing data of a study of CD8+CD57+ T cells in acquired aplastic anemia. Study background: Sorted CD4+ and CD8+ cells yielded about 2.9 ug of DNA on average. Study results and caveats: Significance was not reached for CD8+ Simpson's diversity between patients and controls.

Researchers used genomic DNA as the template to profile TCR beta VDJ and CDR3. Via MiXCR, TCRdb re-called the reads, giving one row per CDR3 protein. The sample contains under 350,000 distinct CDR3 sequences, approximately 58% of which appear only once. By flow cytometry, patients selected for sequencing had shown an expansion of CD8+CD57+ cells. A severe acquired aplastic anemia diagnosis applied to all patients. At the time of blood sampling, patients had not yet received any therapy. Trimming pared 6 bases from V and 10 bases from J, leaving 16 bases between. This CDR3 region has 13 residues. Germline loops: CDR1 SNHLY, CDR2 FYNNEI. Points on this clonotype: What it binds is not known.

This chain links TRBV2 with TRBJ1-3; tentative D call: TRBD1 (6 bases). The TCR comes from a human donor with aplastic anemia. The sequenced sample was sorted CD4+, CD8+, or CD8+CD57+ T cells (not recorded which) from PBMCs. The CDR3 nucleotides are TGTGCCAGCAGCGGGGACATTGGGAAAACCATATATTTT. It codes for CASSGDIGKTIYF.